The 25 T cell receptor beta chains below were found in one sample sequenced in a study of blood T cell repertoires in COVID-19. Clones were read by immunoSEQ multiplex PCR, and TCRdb kept only the in-frame ones, dropping some. The sample has roughly 90,000 clones, around 82% seen once. Sequences were obtained from peripheral blood. The receptors stem from a woman older than 75 with COVID-19, enrolled during active disease.

The chain uses TRBV7-8 and TRBJ2-2, with D possibly being TRBD2 (5 bases). CDR3 length: 16 amino acids. CDR1 is SGHVS and CDR2 is FQNEAQ in the germline V gene. V dropped 5 bases and J dropped 4 bases, with 17 bases sitting between them. In DNA form, the CDR3 reads TGTGCCAGCAGCCCGCTGGGCGGGCAAAGCACCGGGGAGCTGTTTTTT. Its translation is CASSPLGGQSTGELFF.

This chain links TRBV27 with TRBJ2-3, with unresolved D. The germline V gene has CDR1 MNHEY and CDR2 SMNVEV (reference sequence). The CDR3 is made up of 13 amino acids. The V end lost 5 bases, the J end lost 1 base, and 7 bases lay between the germline ends. This CDR3 is CASSGAGTDTQYF. In nucleotides, the CDR3 is TGTGCCAGCAGTGGAGCCGGCACAGATACGCAGTATTTT.

V is TRBV10-3 and J is TRBJ1-5; TRBD1 might be the D (6 bases). This CDR3 region has 14 residues. V was pared by 0 bases and J by 9 bases, with 12 bases between. Germline V gene sequence: CDR1 ENHRY, CDR2 SYGVKD. DNA of the CDR3: TGTGCCATCAGTGAGTCGATTGTAGGGGGGCCCCAGCATTTT. Its translation: CAISESIVGGPQHF.

The chain employs TRBV18 and TRBJ2-3, with TRBD1 matching 8 bases. The CDR3 is made up of 15 amino acids. V shed 0 bases, J shed 4 bases, and the junction held 3 bases outside the gene matches. Germline loops: CDR1 KGHSH, CDR2 LQKENI. The CDR3 DNA reads TGTGCCAGCTCACCACCGGACAGGGATGCAGATACGCAGTATTTT. Protein product: CASSPPDRDADTQYF. The full variable domain, with the rest looked up from reference TRBV18 and TRBJ2-3, is NAGVMQNPRHLVRRRGQEARLRCSPMKGHSHVYWYRQLPEEGLKFMVYLQKENIIDESGMPKERFSAEFPKEGPSILRIQQVVRGDSAAYFCASSPPDRDADTQYFGPGTRLTVL.

This clone was seen a handful of times. J is TRBJ2-3 and V is TRBV6-2 or TRBV6-3; 9 positions agree with TRBD2. CDR3 length: 15 residues. The ends lost 6 bases at V and 2 bases at J; junction bases unmatched: 6. In germline, CDR1 is MNHEY, CDR2 SVGEGT. CDR3 sequence (DNA): TGTGCCAGCAGCCCAGCGGGAGGATTCACAGATACGCAGTATTTT. Its protein is CASSPAGGFTDTQYF.

V gene TRBV28 combines with J gene TRBJ2-7, with D possibly matching TRBD2 (6 bases). V lost 3 bases and J 5 bases, leaving 11 bases between the germline ends. This CDR3 contains 13 residues. The V gene's germline CDR1 is MDHEN and CDR2 SYDVKM. The CDR3 region is CASSLGGVNEQYF. The DNA of the CDR3 is TGTGCCAGCAGTTTGGGCGGGGTGAACGAGCAGTACTTC.

The chain couples TRBV10-3 to TRBJ1-2; possibly TRBD1 for D (6 bases). The CDR3 loop spans 12 amino acids. V dropped 8 bases and J dropped 2 bases, with 9 bases sitting between them. Germline V lookup: CDR1 ENHRY, CDR2 SYGVKD. CDR3 sequence (DNA): TGTGCCATCCGACAGGTGAACTATGGCTACACCTTC. Translation: CAIRQVNYGYTF.

The chain carries TRBV18 and TRBJ1-2; a weak D match, TRBD1 (5 bases). CDR1 and CDR2 from the germline V gene are KGHSH and LQKENI. This CDR3 has 12 residues. The germline V and J ends were trimmed by 3 bases and 8 bases, with 10 bases remaining between them. The CDR3 region has the DNA TGTGCCAGCTCACCCAGGGAGGACGGCTACACCTTC. Residues: CASSPREDGYTF.

The gene calls are TRBV9 and TRBJ2-2; 10 bases map to TRBD1. Per germline, CDR1 SGDLS and CDR2 YYNGEE. The CDR3 totals 20 residues. V lost 0 bases and J lost 3; bases outside the gene matches: 14. Here the CDR3 DNA reads TGTGCCAGCAGCGTAGCTGGTTCTGACAGGGGGCGAAGGGACACCGGGGAGCTGTTTTTT. It yields the protein CASSVAGSDRGRRDTGELFF.

The chain carries TRBV5-6 and TRBJ1-6; TRBD1 might be the D (5 bases). Trimming pared 4 bases from V and 8 bases from J, leaving 19 bases between. There are 16 residues in the CDR3. The germline gives CDR1 SGHDT, CDR2 YYEEEE. The CDR3 DNA follows: TGTGCCAGCAGCCTGGGACCCCACGGGGAATATTCACCCCTCCACTTT. This gives the protein CASSLGPHGEYSPLHF.

The chain employs TRBV29-1 and TRBJ1-1; D is unresolved. CDR1 SQVTM and CDR2 ANQGSEA come from the germline V gene. Trimming left V 3 bases short and J 4 bases short, with 9 bases between. This CDR3 comprises 12 residues. The CDR3 DNA is TGCAGCGTTGACCTAAGAGGCACTGAAGCTTTCTTT. This gives the protein CSVDLRGTEAFF.

The chain's CDR3 is CASSPGTFGYTF. The CDR3 region has the DNA TGTGCCAGCAGTCCTGGGACATTTGGCTACACCTTC. The chain is built from TRBV6-6 and TRBJ1-2, with D possibly TRBD1 on 6 matching bases. Germline loops: CDR1 MNHNY, CDR2 SVGAGI (reference sequence). This CDR3 comprises 12 residues. The V and J ends lost 5 bases and 7 bases respectively, with 11 bases between them.

This clone was counted a single time. Sequence at one end of the junction differs from germline and may be a read error. This rearrangement joins TRBV3-1 (or the pseudogene TRBV3-2) to TRBJ2-1; 15 positions agree with TRBD2. The CDR3 runs 13 residues. Germline CDR1 and CDR2: LGHDT and YNNKEL (reference sequence). Here the CDR3 DNA reads TGTGCCAGCAGCCCTCCCGGGACTAGCGGGAGGATCTTC. Translating it yields CASSPPGTSGRIF.

The chain uses TRBV13 and TRBJ2-3; weak D call: TRBD1 (5 bases). Germline V gene sequence: CDR1 PRHDT, CDR2 FYEKMQ (reference sequence). The V end was cut by 5 bases, the J end by 4 bases, with 13 bases between. This CDR3 comprises 14 residues. The CDR3 DNA reads as TGTGCCAGCAGCCGACGACAGCAGGCAGATACGCAGTATTTT. This gives the protein CASSRRQQADTQYF.

This chain connects TRBV24-1 to TRBJ2-5, with unresolved D. CDR1 and CDR2 from the germline V gene are KGHDR and SFDVKD. The V end was cut by 2 bases, the J end by 1 base, with 7 bases between. The CDR3 contains 14 residues. CDR3 coding DNA: TGTGCCACCAGTGATTCCCCAGGCCAAGAGACCCAGTACTTC. Translating it yields CATSDSPGQETQYF.

CDR3 coding DNA: TGTGCCAGCAGACGCGGGGGGGCGAAACAAGAGACCCAGTACTTC. This sequence encodes CASRRGGAKQETQYF. The V and J genes are TRBV11-2 and TRBJ2-5, with TRBD2 identical over 9 bases. The V gene end was trimmed by 6 bases and the J gene end by 2 bases; junction bases not matched to a gene: 7. The CDR3 has 15 amino acids. The germline CDR1 and CDR2 sequences are SGHAT and FQNNGV.

The chain combines TRBV5-5 with TRBJ1-1; 9 bases fit TRBD1. Germline V gene data show CDR1 as SGHKS and CDR2 as YYEKEE (reference sequence). V trimming: 2 bases; J trimming: 2 bases; junction bases outside the gene matches: 4. This CDR3 comprises 15 residues. The CDR3 spells CASSFWDRVNTEAFF. The CDR3 DNA reads as TGTGCCAGCAGCTTCTGGGACAGGGTTAACACTGAAGCTTTCTTT.

V is TRBV30 and J is TRBJ2-5; D remains ambiguous. V was shortened by 4 bases and J by 0 bases, with 12 bases between the two germline ends. The CDR3 extends over 14 amino acids. CDR1 and CDR2 from the germline V gene are GTSNPN and SVGIG (reference sequence). The DNA for the CDR3 is TGTGCCTGGACTGGCAGGATGTACCAAGAGACCCAGTACTTC. This encodes CAWTGRMYQETQYF.

J is TRBJ2-7 and V is TRBV7-2; the match to TRBD2 covers 8 bases. The length of the CDR3 is 15 residues. J gave up 2 bases and V 4 bases, and 7 bases lay outside the gene matches. Germline CDR1 is SGHTA and CDR2 is FQGNSA. The CDR3 DNA follows: TGTGCCAGCAGCTCAATCGGGGGGGGAGCCTACGAGCAGTACTTC. Amino acids: CASSSIGGGAYEQYF.

The V and J genes are TRBV27 and TRBJ1-1, with 11 bases matching TRBD1. From germline, CDR1 is MNHEY and CDR2 SMNVEV (reference sequence). This CDR3 has 17 residues. V shed 2 bases, J shed 5 bases, and the junction held 10 bases outside the gene matches. Here the CDR3 reads CASSLNLRGTGGTEAFF. CDR3 bases: TGTGCCAGCAGTTTAAACCTAAGGGGGACAGGGGGAACTGAAGCTTTCTTT.

V is TRBV5-1 and J is TRBJ2-6, with a tentative D call TRBD1 (6 bases). The CDR3 totals 19 residues. V lost 4 bases to trimming and J lost 0 bases, with 20 bases between them. Germline lookup yields CDR1 SGHRS and CDR2 YFSETQ. CDR3 sequence (DNA): TGCGCCAGCAGCCGCCACCAGGGGCTCAAAGACTCTGGGGCCAACGTCCTGACTTTC. It translates to CASSRHQGLKDSGANVLTF.

This chain joins TRBV2 and TRBJ1-1; D is uncertain. Germline assignment: CDR1 SNHLY and CDR2 FYNNEI. V was pared by 7 bases and J by 0 bases, with 6 bases between. The CDR3 consists of 12 residues. As DNA, the CDR3 is TGTGCCAGCAAGGACTTGAACACTGAAGCTTTCTTT. Residues: CASKDLNTEAFF. The full variable domain, with the rest looked up from reference TRBV2 and TRBJ1-1, is EPEVTQTPSHQVTQMGQEVILRCVPISNHLYFYWYRQILGQKVEFLVSFYNNEISEKSEIFDDQFSVERPDGSNFTLKIRSTKLEDSAMYFCASKDLNTEAFFGQGTRLTVV.

The chain couples TRBV6-1 to TRBJ2-7; no clear D gene. Germline CDR1 MNHNS, CDR2 SASEGT. The CDR3 is 16 residues long. V was cut by 2 bases and J by 8 bases, with 22 bases left in between. CDR3: CASSEQITPPLNKQYF. In DNA form, the CDR3 reads TGTGCCAGCAGTGAACAAATCACTCCCCCACTAAATAAGCAGTACTTC.

The V call is TRBV7-2, the J call TRBJ1-1; unclear D gene. CDR1 is SGHTA and CDR2 is FQGNSA in the germline V gene. Between the trimmed V and J ends, which lost 1 base and 3 bases, there was a span of 9 bases. The CDR3 contains 14 residues. CDR3 DNA sequence: TGTGCCAGCAGCTTAGGTGGGAGATACACTGAAGCTTTCTTT. Protein: CASSLGGRYTEAFF.

The J gene is TRBJ1-2, the V gene TRBV5-1, with 9 bases lining up with TRBD1. Germline V CDR1 and CDR2: SGHRS, YFSETQ. The CDR3 extends over 14 amino acids. The trim removed 3 bases at V and 6 bases at J, leaving 6 bases unmatched. The CDR3 here is CASSSGQGENGYTF. The CDR3 DNA reads TGCGCCAGCAGCTCGGGACAGGGAGAAAATGGCTACACCTTC.